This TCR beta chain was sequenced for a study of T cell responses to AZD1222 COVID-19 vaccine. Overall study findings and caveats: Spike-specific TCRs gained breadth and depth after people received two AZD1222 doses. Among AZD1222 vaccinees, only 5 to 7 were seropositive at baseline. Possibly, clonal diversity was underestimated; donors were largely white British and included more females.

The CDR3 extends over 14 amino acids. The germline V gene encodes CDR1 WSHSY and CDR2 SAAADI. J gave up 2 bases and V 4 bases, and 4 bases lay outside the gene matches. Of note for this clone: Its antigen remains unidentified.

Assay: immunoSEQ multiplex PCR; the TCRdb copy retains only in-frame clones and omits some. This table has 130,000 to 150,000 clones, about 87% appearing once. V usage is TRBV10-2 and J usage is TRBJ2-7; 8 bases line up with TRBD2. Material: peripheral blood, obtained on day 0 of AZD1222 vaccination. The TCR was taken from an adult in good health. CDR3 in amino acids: CASSVAGGTYEQYF. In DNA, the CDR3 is TGCGCCAGCAGTGTGGCGGGAGGAACCTACGAGCAGTACTTC.